This TCR beta chain emerged from a study of beta chain features in type 1 diabetes. This clone was recorded a few times. The sample contains more than one DNA sequence encoding this CDR3. Expressed TCRB transcripts were sequenced, since all the RNA that had been isolated was reverse transcribed. Some clones are missing from TCRdb's copy, which holds only in-frame ones; the method was immunoSEQ multiplex PCR. In the table there are 120,000 to 150,000 clones, less than 8.5% of which are singletons. Sequencing was carried out using central memory CD4+ T cells from blood. The receptor was derived from a woman in her 30s in good health.

CDR3 nucleotides: TGTGCCAGCAGCCAGACTAGCGGGAGAACGGATACGCAGTATTTT. It translates to CASSQTSGRTDTQYF. The chain links TRBV4-2 to TRBJ2-3; 12 bases match TRBD2. From germline, CDR1 is LGHNA and CDR2 YNFKEQ. The CDR3 extends over 15 amino acids. Germline trimming cut 3 bases from V and 6 bases from J; bases unmatched to any gene: 4.